These T cell receptor beta chains were read from a single sample in a study of T cells in Graves' hyperthyroidism and ophthalmopathy. TCRdb processed the multiplex PCR reads anew with MiXCR; each CDR3 protein has one entry. This sample has roughly 500,000 distinct CDR3 sequences, with roughly 23% found just once. The sequencing sample was made of blood. Every receptor here comes from a woman in her seventies with Graves' ophthalmopathy. The CDR3 runs from the conserved cysteine through the conserved F or W. Each record gives: J gene, CDR3 length, V gene, clone size, D gene, CDR3 DNA, CDR3 protein. D genes are given only for firm matches. Clone size appears in some rows only: once, few, many, or a class for an expanded clone.

J: TRBJ1-3
length: 15
V: TRBV7-9
size: .
D: .
DNA: TGTGCCAGCAGCCCAGGGGCCGAGTCTGGAAACACCATATATTTT
CDR3: CASSPGAESGNTIYF

J: TRBJ1-1
length: 15
V: TRBV6-1
size: many
D: .
DNA: TGTGCCAGCAGTGATTTGGCAGCAATGAACACTGAAGCTTTCTTT
CDR3: CASSDLAAMNTEAFF

J: TRBJ1-2
length: 14
V: TRBV7-2
size: few
D: TRBD1
DNA: TGTGCCAGCAGCTCCTCACAGGGGGCCTATGGCTACACCTTC
CDR3: CASSSSQGAYGYTF

J: TRBJ2-7
length: 12
V: TRBV28
size: many
D: .
DNA: TGTGCCAGCAGTCGGGGCTCCTACGAGCAGTACTTC
CDR3: CASSRGSYEQYF

J: TRBJ1-1
length: 16
V: TRBV2
size: many
D: .
DNA: TGTGCCGACCAACGTGACAACTCCCTCATGAACACTGAAGCTTTCTTT
CDR3: CADQRDNSLMNTEAFF

J: TRBJ2-1
length: 18
V: TRBV7-6
size: .
D: TRBD2
DNA: TGTGCCAGCAGCTTCGGACTAGCGGGAGGGCCCCCCTACAATGAGCAGTTCTTC
CDR3: CASSFGLAGGPPYNEQFF

J: TRBJ2-5
length: 15
V: TRBV19
size: .
D: .
DNA: TGTGCCAGTAGTGGCGGGACTGCCCTTTTGGAGACCCAGTACTTC
CDR3: CASSGGTALLETQYF

J: TRBJ2-1
length: 15
V: TRBV24-1
size: .
D: TRBD2
DNA: TGTGCCACCTCTACTCAAGCGGGAACCTACAATGAGCAGTTCTTC
CDR3: CATSTQAGTYNEQFF

J: TRBJ2-7
length: 14
V: TRBV6-5
size: .
D: .
DNA: TGTGCCAGCAGTTACTCGTATCGTTACTACGAGCAGTACTTC
CDR3: CASSYSYRYYEQYF

J: TRBJ1-1
length: 15
V: TRBV28
size: .
D: TRBD1
DNA: TGTGCCAGCAGTACCGCCGGGACAGAGTACACTGAAGCTTTCTTT
CDR3: CASSTAGTEYTEAFF

J: TRBJ2-5
length: 13
V: TRBV7-3
size: few
D: .
DNA: TGTGCCAGTTACAAGCGACTCCAAGAGACCCAGTACTTC
CDR3: CASYKRLQETQYF

J: TRBJ1-6
length: 13
V: TRBV10-3
size: .
D: .
DNA: TGTGCCATCAACCAGGAACCTGGGTCACCCCTCCACTTT
CDR3: CAINQEPGSPLHF

J: TRBJ1-2
length: 12
V: TRBV19
size: .
D: .
DNA: TGTGCCAGTAGAAGCTGGGGCTATGGCTACACCTTC
CDR3: CASRSWGYGYTF

J: TRBJ2-3
length: 14
V: TRBV6-2/TRBV6-3
size: .
D: TRBD1
DNA: TGTGCCAGCAGTTATTGGACAGGCGGAGATACGCAGTATTTT
CDR3: CASSYWTGGDTQYF

J: TRBJ2-1
length: 16
V: TRBV7-3
size: many
D: TRBD1
DNA: TGTGCCAGCAGTCAGGGGGGGACAGGGGTTTACAATGAGCAGTTCTTC
CDR3: CASSQGGTGVYNEQFF

J: TRBJ2-5
length: 16
V: TRBV4-2
size: .
D: TRBD2
DNA: TGTGCCAGCAGCCAAGGGACTAGCGTGTACCAAGAGACCCAGTACTTC
CDR3: CASSQGTSVYQETQYF

J: TRBJ2-7
length: 13
V: TRBV5-1
size: .
D: .
DNA: TGCGCCAGCAGCTTGGACAGATCCCACGAGCAGTACTTC
CDR3: CASSLDRSHEQYF

J: TRBJ1-2
length: 13
V: TRBV10-3
size: few
D: .
DNA: TGTGCCATCTCCGACACAATAGACTATGGCTACACCTTC
CDR3: CAISDTIDYGYTF

J: TRBJ1-3
length: 13
V: TRBV12-3/TRBV12-4
size: few
D: .
DNA: TGTGCCAGCAGTTTGACGCCTGGAAACACCATATATTTT
CDR3: CASSLTPGNTIYF

J: TRBJ1-2
length: 12
V: TRBV28
size: .
D: TRBD1
DNA: TGTGCCGTTCCGGGACAGAGATATGGCTACACCTTC
CDR3: CAVPGQRYGYTF

J: TRBJ1-2
length: 15
V: TRBV6-9
size: .
D: .
DNA: TGTGCCAGCAGTTCTCGTATCGGGGTTTCATATGGCTACACCTTC
CDR3: CASSSRIGVSYGYTF

J: TRBJ1-1
length: 10
V: TRBV20-1
size: few
D: .
DNA: TGCAGTGCGTCAGGTGAAAAAGCTTTCTTT
CDR3: CSASGEKAFF

J: TRBJ2-3
length: 15
V: TRBV6-2/TRBV6-3
size: many
D: TRBD2
DNA: TGTGCCAGCCGAACGCTAGCGGGAGTCACAGATACGCAGTATTTT
CDR3: CASRTLAGVTDTQYF

J: TRBJ2-7
length: 16
V: TRBV6-2/TRBV6-3
size: .
D: .
DNA: TGTGCCAGCAGTTACTCGGCCGCTGACTTCTCCTACGAGCAGTACTTC
CDR3: CASSYSAADFSYEQYF

J: TRBJ2-7
length: 15
V: TRBV9
size: .
D: .
DNA: TGTGCCAGCAGCGAAGACACAGGCCTGGGCTACGAGCAGTACTTC
CDR3: CASSEDTGLGYEQYF

J: TRBJ2-1
length: 14
V: TRBV29-1
size: many
D: .
DNA: TGCAGCGGCGGCGGGACGGTTCGCTACAATGAGCAGTTCTTC
CDR3: CSGGGTVRYNEQFF

J: TRBJ1-6
length: 16
V: TRBV6-2/TRBV6-3
size: .
D: .
DNA: TGTGCCAGCAGCCCTATGAGGGCAGGACTAAATTCACCCCTCCACTTT
CDR3: CASSPMRAGLNSPLHF

J: TRBJ1-5
length: 14
V: TRBV3-1
size: many
D: .
DNA: TGTGCCAGCAGCGACAGTTATAGCAATCAGCCCCAGCATTTT
CDR3: CASSDSYSNQPQHF

J: TRBJ1-5
length: 15
V: TRBV6-1
size: .
D: TRBD1
DNA: TGTGCCAGCAAGAGGGACAGGGAGGCCAATCAGCCCCAGCATTTT
CDR3: CASKRDREANQPQHF

J: TRBJ2-1
length: 17
V: TRBV6-2/TRBV6-3
size: .
D: TRBD2
DNA: TGTGCCAGCAGTTACCCTAGCGGGAGGGCCGGGCGTGCTGAGCAGTTCTTC
CDR3: CASSYPSGRAGRAEQFF

J: TRBJ1-5
length: 15
V: TRBV2
size: many
D: TRBD1
DNA: TGTGCCAGCAGTGATGGGACAGGGAACAATCAGCCCCAGCATTTT
CDR3: CASSDGTGNNQPQHF

J: TRBJ2-7
length: 14
V: TRBV5-1
size: .
D: TRBD1
DNA: TGCGCCAGCAGCTTAGGACAGGTTTCAGACGAGCAGTACTTC
CDR3: CASSLGQVSDEQYF

J: TRBJ1-2
length: 16
V: TRBV30
size: .
D: TRBD1
DNA: TGTGCCTGGGCCCTCCCGGGACAGGGCGCGAACTATGGCTACACCTTC
CDR3: CAWALPGQGANYGYTF

J: TRBJ2-5
length: 15
V: TRBV3-1
size: few
D: .
DNA: TGTGCCAGCAGCCAAGATATGGGGGGCGAGAAGACCCAGTACTTC
CDR3: CASSQDMGGEKTQYF

J: TRBJ2-5
length: 13
V: TRBV28
size: few
D: .
DNA: TGTGCCAGCTCGAGCCCTTCCACTGAGACCCAGTACTTC
CDR3: CASSSPSTETQYF

J: TRBJ1-5
length: 13
V: TRBV28
size: .
D: .
DNA: TGTGCCAGCAGTTTATTGGGGGTTCAGCCCCAGCATTTT
CDR3: CASSLLGVQPQHF

J: TRBJ2-1
length: 16
V: TRBV27
size: few
D: TRBD2
DNA: TGTGCCAGCAGGGAACGCGGGAGGGCCCTATACAATGAGCAGTTCTTC
CDR3: CASRERGRALYNEQFF

J: TRBJ2-1
length: 16
V: TRBV11-2
size: .
D: .
DNA: TGTGCCAGCAGCTTATTCTTCTGGGAAGAGGGCAATGAGCGGTTCTTC
CDR3: CASSLFFWEEGNERFF

J: TRBJ2-2
length: 14
V: TRBV20-1
size: .
D: TRBD1
DNA: TGCAGTGCTTCGGGACAGGGGGTAACCGGGGAGCTGTTTTTT
CDR3: CSASGQGVTGELFF

J: TRBJ2-7
length: 14
V: TRBV19
size: .
D: TRBD1
DNA: TGTGCCAGTAGTCCCGGGACAGGGGTCAACGAGCAGTACTTC
CDR3: CASSPGTGVNEQYF

J: TRBJ2-7
length: 12
V: TRBV6-1
size: .
D: .
DNA: TGTGCCAGCGGCAACGGGGCAAACGAGCAGTACTTC
CDR3: CASGNGANEQYF

J: TRBJ2-1
length: 13
V: TRBV2
size: few
D: .
DNA: TGTGCCAGCAGAAAAGGCCTAAGTGGTGAGCAGTTCTTC
CDR3: CASRKGLSGEQFF

J: TRBJ2-7
length: 14
V: TRBV6-2/TRBV6-3
size: .
D: .
DNA: TGTGCCAGCAGACCCGCCCTGGTGCGCTACGAGCAGTACTTC
CDR3: CASRPALVRYEQYF

J: TRBJ2-7
length: 18
V: TRBV3-1
size: .
D: .
DNA: TGTGCCAGCAGCCACCCAGGGGGGACAATCAAAGCTGATGGCGAGCAGTACTTC
CDR3: CASSHPGGTIKADGEQYF

J: TRBJ2-7
length: 13
V: TRBV6-5
size: many
D: TRBD2
DNA: TGTGCCAGCAGTTACCGGGGGGGGTACGAGCAGTACTTC
CDR3: CASSYRGGYEQYF

J: TRBJ1-3
length: 16
V: TRBV7-9
size: once
D: .
DNA: TGTGCCAGCAGCTTAGGGGTGACGGTAGCTGGAAACACCATATATTTT
CDR3: CASSLGVTVAGNTIYF

J: TRBJ1-1
length: 12
V: TRBV3-1
size: few
D: .
DNA: TGTGCCAGCAGCCAAGCAGGACCTGAAGCTTTCTTT
CDR3: CASSQAGPEAFF

J: TRBJ1-4
length: 15
V: TRBV7-3
size: .
D: .
DNA: TGTGCCAGCAGCCACCGAGGGGGGGAAAATGAAAAACTGTTTTTT
CDR3: CASSHRGGENEKLFF

J: TRBJ2-3
length: 16
V: TRBV4-1
size: .
D: .
DNA: TGCGCCAGCAGCCAAGGTCGGGGGGCGCAAAGGGATACGCAGTATTTT
CDR3: CASSQGRGAQRDTQYF

J: TRBJ1-5
length: 15
V: TRBV3-1
size: .
D: .
DNA: TGTGCCAGCAGCCAATCCTTAAGCGGGGCCCCGCCCCAGCATTTT
CDR3: CASSQSLSGAPPQHF

J: TRBJ2-3
length: 16
V: TRBV30
size: few
D: .
DNA: TGTGCCTGGAATGCACGTCGGACTCGAATCACAGATACGCAGTATTTT
CDR3: CAWNARRTRITDTQYF

J: TRBJ2-1
length: 12
V: TRBV20-1
size: few
D: .
DNA: TGCAGTGCCATTGCCGGGACCCGGGCGCAGTTCTTC
CDR3: CSAIAGTRAQFF

J: TRBJ2-7
length: 14
V: TRBV19
size: once
D: TRBD2
DNA: TGTGCCAGTAGGCGAACTAGCGGGAGTGCCGAGCAGTACTTC
CDR3: CASRRTSGSAEQYF

J: TRBJ2-7
length: 15
V: TRBV6-1
size: .
D: TRBD1
DNA: TGTGCCAGCAGTCCCCCGGGACAGCTACCCTACGAGCAGTACTTC
CDR3: CASSPPGQLPYEQYF

J: TRBJ2-7
length: 13
V: TRBV6-5
size: .
D: .
DNA: TGTGCCAGCAGTTTTGGTCAGATCTACGAGCAGTACTTC
CDR3: CASSFGQIYEQYF

J: TRBJ1-2
length: 14
V: TRBV5-6
size: few
D: .
DNA: TGTGCCAGCACCAATTCGGACACCTTCTATGGCTACACCTTC
CDR3: CASTNSDTFYGYTF

J: TRBJ1-4
length: 15
V: TRBV10-3
size: many
D: TRBD1
DNA: TGTGCCATCAGTACCAGGACAGGGGCTAATGAAAAACTGTTTTTT
CDR3: CAISTRTGANEKLFF

J: TRBJ1-2
length: 14
V: TRBV30
size: few
D: .
DNA: TGTGCCTGGTACGCGACAGGTGGCGGTTATGGCTACACCTTC
CDR3: CAWYATGGGYGYTF

J: TRBJ1-2
length: 15
V: TRBV6-5
size: .
D: .
DNA: TGTGCCAGCAGTTACTCGGGTTCTGGGCCCTTTGGCTACACCTTC
CDR3: CASSYSGSGPFGYTF